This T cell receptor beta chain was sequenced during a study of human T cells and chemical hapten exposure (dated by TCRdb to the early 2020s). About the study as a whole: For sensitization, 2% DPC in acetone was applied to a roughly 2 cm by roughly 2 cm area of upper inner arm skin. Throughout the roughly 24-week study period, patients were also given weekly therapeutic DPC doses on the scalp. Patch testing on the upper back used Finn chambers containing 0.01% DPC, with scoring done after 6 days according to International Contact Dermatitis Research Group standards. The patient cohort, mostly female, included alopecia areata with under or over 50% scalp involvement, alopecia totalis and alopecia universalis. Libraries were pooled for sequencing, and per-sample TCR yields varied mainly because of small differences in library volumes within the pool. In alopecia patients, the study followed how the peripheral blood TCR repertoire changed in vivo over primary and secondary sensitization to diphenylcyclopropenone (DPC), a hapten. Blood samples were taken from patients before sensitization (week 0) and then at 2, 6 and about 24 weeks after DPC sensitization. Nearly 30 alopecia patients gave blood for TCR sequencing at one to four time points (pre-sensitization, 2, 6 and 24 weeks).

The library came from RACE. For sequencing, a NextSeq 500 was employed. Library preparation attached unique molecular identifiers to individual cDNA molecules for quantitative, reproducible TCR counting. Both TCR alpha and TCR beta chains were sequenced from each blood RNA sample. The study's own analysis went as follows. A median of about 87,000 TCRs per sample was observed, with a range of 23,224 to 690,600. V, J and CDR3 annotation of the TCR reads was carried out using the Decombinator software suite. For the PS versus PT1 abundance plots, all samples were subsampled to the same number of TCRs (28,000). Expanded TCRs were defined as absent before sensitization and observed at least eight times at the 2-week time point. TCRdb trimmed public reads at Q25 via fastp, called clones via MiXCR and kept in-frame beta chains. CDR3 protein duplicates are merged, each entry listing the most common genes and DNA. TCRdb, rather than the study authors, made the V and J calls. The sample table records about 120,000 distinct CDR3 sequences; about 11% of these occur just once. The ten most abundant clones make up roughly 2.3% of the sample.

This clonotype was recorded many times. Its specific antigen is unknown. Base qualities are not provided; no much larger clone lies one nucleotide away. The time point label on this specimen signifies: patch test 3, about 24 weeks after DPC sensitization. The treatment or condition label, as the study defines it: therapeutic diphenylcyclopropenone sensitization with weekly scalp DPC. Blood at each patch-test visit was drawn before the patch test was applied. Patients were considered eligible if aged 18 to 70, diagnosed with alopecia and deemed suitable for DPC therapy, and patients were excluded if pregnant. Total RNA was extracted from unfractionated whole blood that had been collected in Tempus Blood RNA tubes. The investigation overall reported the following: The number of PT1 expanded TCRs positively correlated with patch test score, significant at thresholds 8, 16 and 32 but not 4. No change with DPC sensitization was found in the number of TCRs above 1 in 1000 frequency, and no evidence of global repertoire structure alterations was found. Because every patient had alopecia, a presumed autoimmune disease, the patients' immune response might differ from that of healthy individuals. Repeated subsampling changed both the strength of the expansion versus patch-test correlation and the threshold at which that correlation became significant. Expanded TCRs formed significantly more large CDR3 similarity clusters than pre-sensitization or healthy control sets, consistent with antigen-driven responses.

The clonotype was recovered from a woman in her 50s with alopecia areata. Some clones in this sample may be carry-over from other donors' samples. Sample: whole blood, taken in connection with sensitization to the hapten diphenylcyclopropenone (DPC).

The DNA sequence is as follows: TGTGCCACTAGACAGGACAGAGCCAAAAACATTCAGTACTTC. Its amino acids are CATRQDRAKNIQYF. The V and J segments used are TRBV10-3 and TRBJ2-4; a tentative D call is TRBD1 (6 bases match). There are 14 amino acids in the CDR3, from cysteine to phenylalanine inclusive. Kept here is only the CDR3 DNA, which spans 42 bases and is read in frame from base 1. V and J lose 10 bases and 0 bases, and a span of 13 bases separates them. The germline V gene specifies ENHRY as CDR1 and SYGVKD as CDR2.